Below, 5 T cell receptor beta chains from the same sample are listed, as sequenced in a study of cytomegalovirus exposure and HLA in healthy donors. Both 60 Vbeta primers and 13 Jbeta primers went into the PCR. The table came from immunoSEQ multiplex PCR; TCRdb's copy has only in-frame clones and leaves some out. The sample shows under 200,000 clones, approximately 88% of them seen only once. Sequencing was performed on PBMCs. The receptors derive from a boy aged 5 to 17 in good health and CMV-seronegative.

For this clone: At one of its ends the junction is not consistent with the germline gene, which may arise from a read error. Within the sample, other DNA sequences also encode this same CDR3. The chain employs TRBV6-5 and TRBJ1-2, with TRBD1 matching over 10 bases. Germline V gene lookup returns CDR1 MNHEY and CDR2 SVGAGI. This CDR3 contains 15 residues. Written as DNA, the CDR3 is TGTGCCAGCAGCTACTCGACAGGGGGCTACTATGGCTACACCTTC. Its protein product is CASSYSTGGYYGYTF.

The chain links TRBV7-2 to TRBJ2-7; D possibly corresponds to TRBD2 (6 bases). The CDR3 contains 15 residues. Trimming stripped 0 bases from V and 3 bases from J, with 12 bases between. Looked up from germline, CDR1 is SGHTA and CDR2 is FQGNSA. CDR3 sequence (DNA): TGTGCCAGCAGCTTAGCCCCGGGACTTGGCTACGAGCAGTACTTC. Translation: CASSLAPGLGYEQYF.

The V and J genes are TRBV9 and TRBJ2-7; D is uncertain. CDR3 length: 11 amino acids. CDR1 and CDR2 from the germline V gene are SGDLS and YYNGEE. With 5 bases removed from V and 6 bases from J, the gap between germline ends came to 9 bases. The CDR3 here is CASSRGSEQYF. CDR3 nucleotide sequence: TGTGCCAGCAGTAGAGGTTCCGAGCAGTACTTC.

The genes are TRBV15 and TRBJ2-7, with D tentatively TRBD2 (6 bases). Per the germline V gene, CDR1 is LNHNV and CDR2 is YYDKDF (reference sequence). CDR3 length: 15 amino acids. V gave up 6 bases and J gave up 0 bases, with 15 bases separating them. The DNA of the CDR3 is TGTGCCACCAGGAGGCGGGAAGCGGACTCCTACGAGCAGTACTTC. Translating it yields CATRRREADSYEQYF. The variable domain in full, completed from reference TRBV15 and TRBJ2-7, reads DAMVIQNPRYQVTQFGKPVTLSCSQTLNHNVMYWYQQKSSQAPKLLFHYYDKDFNNEADTPDNFQSRRPNTSFCFLDIRSPGLGDTAMYLCATRRREADSYEQYFGPGTRLTVT.

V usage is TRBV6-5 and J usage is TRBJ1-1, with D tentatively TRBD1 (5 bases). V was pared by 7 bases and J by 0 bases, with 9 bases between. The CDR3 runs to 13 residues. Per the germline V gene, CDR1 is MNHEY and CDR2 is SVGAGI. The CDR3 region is CASKGQMNTEAFF. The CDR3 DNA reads TGTGCCAGCAAAGGACAAATGAACACTGAAGCTTTCTTT.